The clone carrying this T cell receptor (beta chain) was detected many times. Antigen unknown. Germline V gene data show CDR1 as LNHNV and CDR2 as YYDKDF (reference sequence). Trimming at V came to 3 bases and at J to 1 base, leaving 6 bases not matched to a gene. CDR3 length: 16 amino acids. Whole-study findings and limits: Tumor memory CD4+ T cell TCR gene usage clustered with blood and lymph node memory CD4+ cells and lymph node naive CD4+ cells.

Each CDR3 protein is one row after TCRdb ran MiXCR on the 5' RACE reads. The sample lists tens of thousands of distinct CDR3 sequences, 18% occurring once. This chain connects TRBV15 to TRBJ2-3, with 8 bases matching TRBD2. The sequenced sample was naive CD4+ T cells sorted from a lymph node. Subset in this sample: naive CD4+ T cells, CD4+CD45RA+CD25-. This clonotype was sampled from a female donor with breast cancer. The CDR3 region is CATSSGAGVGTDTQYF. The CDR3 nucleotides read TGTGCCACCAGCAGCGGAGCGGGAGTGGGCACAGATACGCAGTATTTT.